One and the same sample provided the 3 T cell receptor beta chains below, sequenced in a study of T cell responses to AZD1222 COVID-19 vaccine (dated by TCRdb to the early 2020s). The method behind the library was the immunoSEQ multiplex PCR assay. TCRdb mirrors the immuneACCESS table, restricted to in-frame sequences. Some clones are absent from its copies; in checked studies, under half trace to an unresolved V gene, and the reason for the others is unknown. The sample profile shows 120,000 to 150,000 clones; roughly 90% of them were found once. In total, the top ten clones hold roughly 3.1% of the sample. Taken with the paper, the label for time point translates to: baseline before first vaccination. Sequencing was performed on peripheral blood, taken on day 0 of AZD1222 vaccination. The receptors here all came from an adult in good health.

The chain carries TRBV2 and TRBJ2-1, with TRBD2 identical over 10 bases. CDR3 length: 15 residues. The V and J ends lost 3 bases and 8 bases, in that order; junction bases with no gene match: 7. From germline, CDR1 is SNHLY and CDR2 FYNNEI. The CDR3 loop reads CASSDSGRISYEQFF. CDR3 bases: TGTGCCAGCAGTGATAGCGGGAGGATATCCTATGAGCAGTTCTTC.

CDR3 amino acids: CASSSYTAGVGDTQYF. CDR3 nucleotide sequence: TGTGCCAGCAGCTCATACACAGCGGGAGTAGGAGATACGCAGTATTTT. This chain connects TRBV7-9 to TRBJ2-3; 8 bases match TRBD2. The CDR3 covers 16 residues. Per the germline V gene, CDR1 is SEHNR and CDR2 is FQNEAQ (reference sequence). Losses at the gene ends were 4 bases for V and 5 bases for J; bases not matched to a gene: 11.

The chain couples TRBV3-1 (or the pseudogene TRBV3-2) to TRBJ1-2; tentative D call: TRBD1 (5 bases). Trimming stripped 0 bases from V and 6 bases from J, with 17 bases between. The germline gives CDR1 LGHDT, CDR2 YNNKEL (reference sequence). The CDR3 sequence is 16 residues long. This CDR3 reads CASSQDPGGINHGYTF. The CDR3, as DNA: TGTGCCAGCAGCCAAGATCCCGGGGGGATTAATCATGGCTACACCTTC.